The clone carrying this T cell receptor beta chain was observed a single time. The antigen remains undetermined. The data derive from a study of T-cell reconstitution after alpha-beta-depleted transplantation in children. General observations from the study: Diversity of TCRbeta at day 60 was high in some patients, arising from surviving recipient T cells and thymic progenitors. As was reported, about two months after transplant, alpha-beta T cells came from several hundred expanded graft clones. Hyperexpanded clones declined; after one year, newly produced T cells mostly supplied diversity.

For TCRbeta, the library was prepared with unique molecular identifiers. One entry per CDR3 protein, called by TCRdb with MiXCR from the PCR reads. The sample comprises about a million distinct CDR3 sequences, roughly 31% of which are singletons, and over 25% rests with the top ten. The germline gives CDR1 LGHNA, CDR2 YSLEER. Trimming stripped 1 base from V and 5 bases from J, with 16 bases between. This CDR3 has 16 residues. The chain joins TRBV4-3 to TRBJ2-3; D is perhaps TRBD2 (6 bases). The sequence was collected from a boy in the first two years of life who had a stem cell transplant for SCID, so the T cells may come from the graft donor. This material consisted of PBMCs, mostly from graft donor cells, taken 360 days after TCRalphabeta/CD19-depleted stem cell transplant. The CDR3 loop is CASSQVRVEEGDTQYF. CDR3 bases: TGCGCCAGCAGCCAAGTTCGGGTGGAGGAGGGAGATACGCAGTATTTT.